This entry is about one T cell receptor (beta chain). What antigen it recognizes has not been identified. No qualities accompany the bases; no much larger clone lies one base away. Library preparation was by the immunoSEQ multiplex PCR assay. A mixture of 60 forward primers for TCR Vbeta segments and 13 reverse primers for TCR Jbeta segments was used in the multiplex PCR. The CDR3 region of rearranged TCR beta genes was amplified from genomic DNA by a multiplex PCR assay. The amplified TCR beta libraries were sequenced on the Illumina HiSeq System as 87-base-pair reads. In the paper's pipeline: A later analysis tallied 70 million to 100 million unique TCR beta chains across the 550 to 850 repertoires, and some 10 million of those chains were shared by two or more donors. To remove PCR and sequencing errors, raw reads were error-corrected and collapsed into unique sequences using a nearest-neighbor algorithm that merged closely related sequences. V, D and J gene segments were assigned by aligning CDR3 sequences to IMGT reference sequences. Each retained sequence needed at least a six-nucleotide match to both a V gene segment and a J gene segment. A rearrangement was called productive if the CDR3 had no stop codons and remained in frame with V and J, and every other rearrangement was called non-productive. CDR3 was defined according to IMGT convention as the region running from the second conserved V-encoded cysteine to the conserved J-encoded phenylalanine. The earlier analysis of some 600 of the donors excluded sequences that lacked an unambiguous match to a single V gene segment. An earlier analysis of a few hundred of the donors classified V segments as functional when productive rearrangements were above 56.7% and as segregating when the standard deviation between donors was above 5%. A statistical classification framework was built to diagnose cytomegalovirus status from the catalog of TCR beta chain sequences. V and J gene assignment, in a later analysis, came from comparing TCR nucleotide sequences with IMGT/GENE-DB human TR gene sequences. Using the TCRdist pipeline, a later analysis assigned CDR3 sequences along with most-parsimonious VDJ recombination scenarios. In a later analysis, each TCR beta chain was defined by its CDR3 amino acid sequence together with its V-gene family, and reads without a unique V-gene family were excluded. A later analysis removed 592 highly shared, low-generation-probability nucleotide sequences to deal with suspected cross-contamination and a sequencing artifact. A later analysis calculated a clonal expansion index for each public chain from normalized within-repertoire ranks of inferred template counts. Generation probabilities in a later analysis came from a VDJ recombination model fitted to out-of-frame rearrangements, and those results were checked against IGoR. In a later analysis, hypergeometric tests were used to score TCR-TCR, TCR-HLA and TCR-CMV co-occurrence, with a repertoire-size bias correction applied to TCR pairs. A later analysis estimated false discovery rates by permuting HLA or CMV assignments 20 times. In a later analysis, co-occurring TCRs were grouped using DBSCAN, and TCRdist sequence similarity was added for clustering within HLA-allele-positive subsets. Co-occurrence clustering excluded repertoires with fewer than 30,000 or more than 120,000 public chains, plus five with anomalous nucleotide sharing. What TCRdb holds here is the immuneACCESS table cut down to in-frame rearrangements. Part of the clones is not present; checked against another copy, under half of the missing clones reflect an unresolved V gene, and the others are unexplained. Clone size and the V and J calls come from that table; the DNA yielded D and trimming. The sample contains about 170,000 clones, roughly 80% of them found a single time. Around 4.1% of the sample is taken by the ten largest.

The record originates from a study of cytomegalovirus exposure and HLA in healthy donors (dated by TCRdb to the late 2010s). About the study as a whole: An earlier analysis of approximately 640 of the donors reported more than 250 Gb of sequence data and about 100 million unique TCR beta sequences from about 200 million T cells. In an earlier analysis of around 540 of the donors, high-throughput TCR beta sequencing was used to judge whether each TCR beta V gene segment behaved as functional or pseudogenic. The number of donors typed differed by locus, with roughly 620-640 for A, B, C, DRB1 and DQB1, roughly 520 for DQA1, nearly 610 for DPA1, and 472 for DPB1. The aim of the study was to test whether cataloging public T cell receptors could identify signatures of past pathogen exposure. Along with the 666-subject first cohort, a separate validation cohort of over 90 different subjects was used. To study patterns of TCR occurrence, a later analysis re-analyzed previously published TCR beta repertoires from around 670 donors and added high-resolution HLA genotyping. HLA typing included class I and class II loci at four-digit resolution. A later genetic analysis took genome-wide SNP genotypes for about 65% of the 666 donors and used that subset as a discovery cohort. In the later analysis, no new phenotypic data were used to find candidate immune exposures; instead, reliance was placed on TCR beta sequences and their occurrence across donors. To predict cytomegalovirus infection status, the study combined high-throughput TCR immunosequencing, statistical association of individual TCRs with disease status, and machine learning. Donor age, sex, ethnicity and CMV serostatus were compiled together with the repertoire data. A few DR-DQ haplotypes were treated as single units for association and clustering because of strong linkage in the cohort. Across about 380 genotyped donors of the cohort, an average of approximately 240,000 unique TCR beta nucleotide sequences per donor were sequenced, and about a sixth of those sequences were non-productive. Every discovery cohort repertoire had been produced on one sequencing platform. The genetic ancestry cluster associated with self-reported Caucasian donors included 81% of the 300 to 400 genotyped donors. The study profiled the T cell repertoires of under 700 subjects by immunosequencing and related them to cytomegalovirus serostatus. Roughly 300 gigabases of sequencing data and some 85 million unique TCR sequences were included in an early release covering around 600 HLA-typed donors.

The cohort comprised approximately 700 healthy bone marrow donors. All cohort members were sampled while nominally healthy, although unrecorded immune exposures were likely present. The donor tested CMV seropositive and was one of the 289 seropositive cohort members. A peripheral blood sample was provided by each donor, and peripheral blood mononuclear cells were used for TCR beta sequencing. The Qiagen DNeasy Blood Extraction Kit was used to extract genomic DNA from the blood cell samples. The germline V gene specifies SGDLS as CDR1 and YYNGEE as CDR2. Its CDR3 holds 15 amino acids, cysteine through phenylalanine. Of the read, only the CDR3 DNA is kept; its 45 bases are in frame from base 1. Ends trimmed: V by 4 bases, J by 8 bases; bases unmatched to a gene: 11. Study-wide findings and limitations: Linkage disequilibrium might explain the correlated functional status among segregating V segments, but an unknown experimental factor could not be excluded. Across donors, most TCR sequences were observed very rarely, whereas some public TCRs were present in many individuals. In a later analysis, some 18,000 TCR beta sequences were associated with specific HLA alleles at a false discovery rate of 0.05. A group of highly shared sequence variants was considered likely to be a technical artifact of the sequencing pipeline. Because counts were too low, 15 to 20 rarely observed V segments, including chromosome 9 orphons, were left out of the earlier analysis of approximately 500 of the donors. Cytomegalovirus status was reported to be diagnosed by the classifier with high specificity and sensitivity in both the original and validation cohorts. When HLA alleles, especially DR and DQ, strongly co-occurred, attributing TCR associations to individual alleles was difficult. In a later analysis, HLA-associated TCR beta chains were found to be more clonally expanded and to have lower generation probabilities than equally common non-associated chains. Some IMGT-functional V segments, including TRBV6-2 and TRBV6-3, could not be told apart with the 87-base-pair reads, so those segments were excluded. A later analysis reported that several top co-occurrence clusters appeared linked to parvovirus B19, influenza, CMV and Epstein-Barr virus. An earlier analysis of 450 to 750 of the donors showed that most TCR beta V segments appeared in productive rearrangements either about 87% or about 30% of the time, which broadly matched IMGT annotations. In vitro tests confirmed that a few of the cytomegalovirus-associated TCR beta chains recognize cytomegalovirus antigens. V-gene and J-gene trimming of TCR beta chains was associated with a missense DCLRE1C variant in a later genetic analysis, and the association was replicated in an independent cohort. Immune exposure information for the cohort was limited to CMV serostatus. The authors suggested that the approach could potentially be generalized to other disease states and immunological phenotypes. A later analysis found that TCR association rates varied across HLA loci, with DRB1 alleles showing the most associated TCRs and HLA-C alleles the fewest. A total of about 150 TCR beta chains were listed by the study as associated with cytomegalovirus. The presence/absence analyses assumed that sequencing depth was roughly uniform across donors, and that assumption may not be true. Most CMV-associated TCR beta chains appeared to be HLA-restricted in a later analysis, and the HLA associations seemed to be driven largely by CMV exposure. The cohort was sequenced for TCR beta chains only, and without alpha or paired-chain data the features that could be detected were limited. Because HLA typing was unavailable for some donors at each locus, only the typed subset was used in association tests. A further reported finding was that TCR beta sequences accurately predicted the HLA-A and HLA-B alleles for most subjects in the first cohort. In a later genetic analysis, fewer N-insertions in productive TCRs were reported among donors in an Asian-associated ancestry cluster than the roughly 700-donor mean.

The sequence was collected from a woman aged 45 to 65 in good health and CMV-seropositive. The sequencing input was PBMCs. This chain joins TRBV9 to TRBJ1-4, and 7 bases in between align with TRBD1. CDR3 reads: CASSPGLGGGEKLFF. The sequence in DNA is TGTGCCAGCAGCCCCGGGCTAGGGGGCGGGGAAAAACTGTTTTTT. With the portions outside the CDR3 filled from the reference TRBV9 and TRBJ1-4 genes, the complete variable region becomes DSGVTQTPKHLITATGQRVTLRCSPRSGDLSVYWYQQSLDQGLQFLIQYYNGEERAKGNILERFSAQQFPDLHSELNLSSLELGDSALYFCASSPGLGGGEKLFFGSGTQLSVL.